This T cell receptor (beta chain) was found in a study of blood T cell repertoires in COVID-19. This clone appeared once. V shed 5 bases and J shed 3 bases, with 14 bases lying between them. Germline CDR1 is MNHEY and CDR2 is SVGAGI. The CDR3 sequence is 14 residues long. The table came from immunoSEQ multiplex PCR; TCRdb's copy has only in-frame clones and leaves some out. Found here are under 140,000 clones, approximately 82% of them singletons; the top ten hold over 3.5%. The sample taken for sequencing was peripheral blood. The receptor comes from a woman aged 80 or over with acute or convalescent COVID-19. This rearrangement joins TRBV6-5 to TRBJ2-7; possibly TRBD1 for D (6 bases). In DNA, the CDR3 is TGTGCCAGCAGTACTCCCGGGACATACTACGAGCAGTACTTC. As protein: CASSTPGTYYEQYF.